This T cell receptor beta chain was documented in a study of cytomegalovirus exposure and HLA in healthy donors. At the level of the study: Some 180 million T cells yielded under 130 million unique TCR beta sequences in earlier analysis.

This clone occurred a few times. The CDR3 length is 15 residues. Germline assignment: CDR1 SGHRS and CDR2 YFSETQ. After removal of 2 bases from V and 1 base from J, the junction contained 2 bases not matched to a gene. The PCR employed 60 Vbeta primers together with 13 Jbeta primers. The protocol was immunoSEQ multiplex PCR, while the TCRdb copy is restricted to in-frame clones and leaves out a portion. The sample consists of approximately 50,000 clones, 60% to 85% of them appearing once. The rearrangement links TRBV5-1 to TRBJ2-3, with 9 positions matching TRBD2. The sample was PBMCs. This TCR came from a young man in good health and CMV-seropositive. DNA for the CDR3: TGCGCCAGCAGCTTACAGCGGGGGGGCACAGATACGCAGTATTTT. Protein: CASSLQRGGTDTQYF.